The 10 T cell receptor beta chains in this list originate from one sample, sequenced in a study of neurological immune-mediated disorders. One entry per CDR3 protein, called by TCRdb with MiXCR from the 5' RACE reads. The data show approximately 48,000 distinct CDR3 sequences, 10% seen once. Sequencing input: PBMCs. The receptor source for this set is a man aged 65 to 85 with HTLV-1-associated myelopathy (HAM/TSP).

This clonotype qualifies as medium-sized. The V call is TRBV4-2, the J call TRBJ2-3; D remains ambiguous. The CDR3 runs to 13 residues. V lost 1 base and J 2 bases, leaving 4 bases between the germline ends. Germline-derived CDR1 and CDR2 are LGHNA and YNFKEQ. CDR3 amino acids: CASSQVTTDTQYF. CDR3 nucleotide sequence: TGTGCCAGCAGCCAAGTCACCACAGATACGCAGTATTTT.

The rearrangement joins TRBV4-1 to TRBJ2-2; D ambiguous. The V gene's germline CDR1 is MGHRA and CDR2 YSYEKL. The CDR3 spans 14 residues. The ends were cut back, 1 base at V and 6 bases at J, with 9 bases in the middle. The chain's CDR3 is CASSQVSVPGELFF. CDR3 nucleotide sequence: TGCGCCAGCAGCCAAGTCTCTGTCCCCGGGGAGCTGTTTTTT.

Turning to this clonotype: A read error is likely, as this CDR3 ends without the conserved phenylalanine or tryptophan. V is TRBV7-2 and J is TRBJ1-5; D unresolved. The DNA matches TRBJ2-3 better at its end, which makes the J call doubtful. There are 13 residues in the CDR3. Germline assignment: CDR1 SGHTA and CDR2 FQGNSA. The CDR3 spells CASSLESNQPQYL. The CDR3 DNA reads TGTGCCAGCAGCTTAGAGAGCAATCAGCCCCAGTATTTG.

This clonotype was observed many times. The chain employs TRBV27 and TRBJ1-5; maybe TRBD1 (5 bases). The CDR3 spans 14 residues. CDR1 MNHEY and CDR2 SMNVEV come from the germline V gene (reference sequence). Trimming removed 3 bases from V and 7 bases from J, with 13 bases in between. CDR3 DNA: TGTGCCAGCAGTTTGTTGGGGGTCGGACAGCCCCAGCATTTT. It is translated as CASSLLGVGQPQHF.

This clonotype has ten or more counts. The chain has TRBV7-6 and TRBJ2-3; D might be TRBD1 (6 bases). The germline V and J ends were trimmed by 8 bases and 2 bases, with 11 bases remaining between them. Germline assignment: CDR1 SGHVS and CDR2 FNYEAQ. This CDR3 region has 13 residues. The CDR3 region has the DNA TGTGCCAGCGGGAGACAGGCCACAGATACGCAGTATTTT. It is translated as CASGRQATDTQYF.

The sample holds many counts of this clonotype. CDR3 sequence: CSVAAGANEQYF. CDR3 in DNA: TGCAGCGTTGCTGCGGGAGCCAACGAGCAGTACTTC. This chain connects TRBV29-1 to TRBJ2-7, with 7 bases fitting TRBD2. CDR1 SQVTM and CDR2 ANQGSEA come from the germline V gene. CDR3 length equals 12 residues. V trimming: 4 bases; J trimming: 5 bases; junction bases outside the gene matches: 5.

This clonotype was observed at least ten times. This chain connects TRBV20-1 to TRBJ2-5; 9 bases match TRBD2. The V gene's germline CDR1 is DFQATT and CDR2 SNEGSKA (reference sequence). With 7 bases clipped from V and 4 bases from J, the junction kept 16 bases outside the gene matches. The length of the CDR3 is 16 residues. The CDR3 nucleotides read TGCAGTGGGAATCCGGGACTAGCAGTCCGGAGAGAGACCCAGTACTTC. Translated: CSGNPGLAVRRETQYF.

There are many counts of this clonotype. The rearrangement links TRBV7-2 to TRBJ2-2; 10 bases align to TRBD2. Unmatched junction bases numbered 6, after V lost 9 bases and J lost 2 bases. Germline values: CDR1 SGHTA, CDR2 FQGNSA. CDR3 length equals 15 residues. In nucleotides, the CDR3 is TGTGCCAGTAAGCTAGCGGGAGATAACACCGGGGAGCTGTTTTTT. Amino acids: CASKLAGDNTGELFF.

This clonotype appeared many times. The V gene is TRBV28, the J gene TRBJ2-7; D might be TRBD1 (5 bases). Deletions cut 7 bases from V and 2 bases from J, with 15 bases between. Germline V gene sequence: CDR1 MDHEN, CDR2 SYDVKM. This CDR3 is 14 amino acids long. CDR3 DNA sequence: TGTGCCAGCAATGTAAGGGGATATACCTACGAGCAGTACTTC. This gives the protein CASNVRGYTYEQYF.

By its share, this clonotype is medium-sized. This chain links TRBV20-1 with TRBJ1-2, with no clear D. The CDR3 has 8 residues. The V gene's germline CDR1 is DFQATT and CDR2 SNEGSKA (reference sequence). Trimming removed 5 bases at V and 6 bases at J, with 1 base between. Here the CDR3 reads CSADGYTF. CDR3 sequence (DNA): TGCAGTGCTGATGGCTACACCTTC.